This TCR beta chain was identified in a study of blood T cell repertoires in COVID-19. For the study at large: Acute-phase and convalescent COVID-19 samples originated in the United States, Italy and Spain. T cells, B-cell-depleted T cells, or PBMCs supplied cDNA or gDNA.

Per germline, CDR1 SGHRS and CDR2 YFSETQ. The V end was cut by 0 bases, the J end by 2 bases, with 11 bases between. CDR3 length: 15 amino acids. In the study's own analysis: Estimates of nucleated cell counts were drawn from the amplification of reference gene primers. Clones were sequenced by immunoSEQ multiplex PCR, and TCRdb holds only the in-frame ones, with some missing. The D gene and trimming were derived from the DNA, and the V and J assignments and clone size from that table. The sample holds 310,000 or so clones; approximately 90% are singletons and the top ten take 4%. The chain uses TRBV5-1 and TRBJ1-1; the D gene is possibly TRBD1 (5 bases). The sequence came from a woman between 45 and 65 years old with active or convalescent COVID-19. The sequencing input was peripheral blood. The chain's CDR3 is CASSLVTRDNTEAFF. CDR3 DNA: TGCGCCAGCAGCTTGGTCACCAGGGATAACACTGAAGCTTTCTTT.